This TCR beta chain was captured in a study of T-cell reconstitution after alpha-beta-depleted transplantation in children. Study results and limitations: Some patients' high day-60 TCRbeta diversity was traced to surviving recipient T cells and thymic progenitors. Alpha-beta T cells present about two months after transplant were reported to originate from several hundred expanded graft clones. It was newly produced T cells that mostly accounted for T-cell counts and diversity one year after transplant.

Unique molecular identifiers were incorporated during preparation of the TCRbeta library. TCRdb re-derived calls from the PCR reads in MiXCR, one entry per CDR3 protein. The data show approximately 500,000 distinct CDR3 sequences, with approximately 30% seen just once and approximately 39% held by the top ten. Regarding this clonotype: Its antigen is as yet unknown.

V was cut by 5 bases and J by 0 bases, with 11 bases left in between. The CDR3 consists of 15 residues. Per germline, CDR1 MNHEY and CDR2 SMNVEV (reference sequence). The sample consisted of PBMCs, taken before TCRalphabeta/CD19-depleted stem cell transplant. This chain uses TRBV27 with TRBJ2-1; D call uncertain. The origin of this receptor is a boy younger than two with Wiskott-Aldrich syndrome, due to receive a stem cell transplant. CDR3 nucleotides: TGTGCCAGCAGTGGTCGCGCGAGCTCCTACAATGAGCAGTTCTTC. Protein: CASSGRASSYNEQFF.